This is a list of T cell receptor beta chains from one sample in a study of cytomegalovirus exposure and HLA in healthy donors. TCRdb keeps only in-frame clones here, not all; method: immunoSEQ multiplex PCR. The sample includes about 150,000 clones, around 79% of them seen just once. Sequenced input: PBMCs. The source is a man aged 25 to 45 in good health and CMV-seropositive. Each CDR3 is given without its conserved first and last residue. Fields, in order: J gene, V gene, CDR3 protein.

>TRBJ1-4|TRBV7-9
ASSLANSWKLF
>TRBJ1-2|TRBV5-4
ASSSGQGYGYT
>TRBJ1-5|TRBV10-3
AIASGQSNQPQH
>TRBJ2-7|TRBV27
ASSFDNSYEQY
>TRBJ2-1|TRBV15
ATSRGRSGGPYNEQF
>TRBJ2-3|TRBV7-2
ASSYTSGRVDTQY
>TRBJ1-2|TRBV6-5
ASSYLDRPGGGYT
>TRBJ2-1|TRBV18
ASSPPAGTSGYNEQF
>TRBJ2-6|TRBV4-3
ASSQEGTGTGANVLT
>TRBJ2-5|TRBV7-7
ASSLYRGQETQY
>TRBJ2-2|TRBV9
ASSVAGGHTGELF
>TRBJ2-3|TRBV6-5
ASSYVAGSSDTQY
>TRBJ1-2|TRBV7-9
ASSGRVEGYGYT
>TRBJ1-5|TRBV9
ASSPSVSNQPQH
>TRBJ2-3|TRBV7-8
ASSLPTINTDTQY
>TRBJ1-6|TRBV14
ASSQVRTRPLH
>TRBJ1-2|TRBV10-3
AISDLDRGYYGYT
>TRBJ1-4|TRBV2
ASSGGTGGGSNEKLF
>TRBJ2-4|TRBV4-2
ASSQLQGNIQY
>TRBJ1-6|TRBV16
ASSQSLSSSYNSPLH
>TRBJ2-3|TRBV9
ASSYPTSPAGTDTQY
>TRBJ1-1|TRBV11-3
ASSSTTGTDTEAF
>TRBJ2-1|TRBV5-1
ASSEPQRNEQF
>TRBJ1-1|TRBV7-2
ASSVTGGTEAF
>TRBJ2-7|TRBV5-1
ASSSRRGHLTYEQY
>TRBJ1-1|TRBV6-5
ASSWITGGAEAF
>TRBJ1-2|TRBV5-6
ASSAWGGGGYT
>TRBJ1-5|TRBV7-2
ASSRKGGGPNYSNQPQH
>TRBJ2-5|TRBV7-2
ASSLVTGVRETQY
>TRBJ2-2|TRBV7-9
ASSLGTSKAGELF
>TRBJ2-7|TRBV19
ASSIEPKGPHEQY
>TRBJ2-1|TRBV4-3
ASSQGTGGSNEQF
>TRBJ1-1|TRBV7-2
ASSLAVGRGLVLRNTEAF
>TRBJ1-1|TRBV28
AGGATMNTEAF
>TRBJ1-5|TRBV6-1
ASNSRGGNQPQH
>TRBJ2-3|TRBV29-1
SVEGLADTDTQY
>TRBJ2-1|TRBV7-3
ASSWTSSGGFYNEQF
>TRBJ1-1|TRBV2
ASSEGNLIWGGDTEAF
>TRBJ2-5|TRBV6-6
ASRLGLAVETQY
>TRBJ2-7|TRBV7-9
ASSLGALETRFGEQY
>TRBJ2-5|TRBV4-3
ASSQEVGETETQY
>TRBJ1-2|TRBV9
ASSLVGQSGYGYT
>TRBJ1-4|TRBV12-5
ASGNGQLNEKLF
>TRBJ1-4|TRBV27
ASSPLSGDEKLF
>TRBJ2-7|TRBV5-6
ASSRGPYEQY
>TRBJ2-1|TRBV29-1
SVESLQGMEDEQF
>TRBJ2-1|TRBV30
ALTRGGYNEQF
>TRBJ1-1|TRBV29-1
SENRDPMNTEAF
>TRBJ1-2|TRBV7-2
ASSLVDRSNYGYT
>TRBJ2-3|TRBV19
ASSIFKREEFTDTQY
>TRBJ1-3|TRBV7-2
ASSSPGTQNTIY